One sample yielded the 18 T cell receptor beta chains listed below, sequenced in a study of T cells in tumors after PD-1 blockade. Generated by immunoSEQ multiplex PCR, the TCRdb table keeps only in-frame clones and is missing some. The data contain 13,000 to 15,000 clones, roughly 82% of them singletons. Sample: PBMCs, taken after anti-PD-1 treatment. The receptors were sampled from a human donor with basal cell carcinoma.

There are a few counts of this clone. The rearrangement uses TRBV12-3 or TRBV12-4 and TRBJ2-1; D is unresolved. V was trimmed by 1 base and J by 9 bases, leaving 10 bases between them. The CDR3 has 13 amino acids. The CDR3 DNA is TGTGCCAGCAGTTTAGTTTTGCGGCTTGAGCAGTTCTTC. Translating gives CASSLVLRLEQFF.

This clone has a handful of counts. The V gene is TRBV14, the J gene TRBJ2-5; maybe TRBD2 (5 bases). Trimming shortened V by 1 base and J by 1 base, and 16 bases separated the two germline ends. The CDR3 is made up of 17 amino acids. CDR1 and CDR2 from the germline V gene are SGHDN and FVKESK. The CDR3 DNA is TGTGCCAGCAGCCAAGTTTCACACCGAGCGGTCCAAGAGACCCAGTACTTC. Its protein is CASSQVSHRAVQETQYF. The full variable domain, its missing parts supplied by reference TRBV14 and TRBJ2-5, is EAGVTQFPSHSVIEKGQTVTLRCDPISGHDNLYWYRRVMGKEIKFLLHFVKESKQDESGMPNNRFLAERTGGTYSTLKVQPAELEDSGVYFCASSQVSHRAVQETQYFGPGTRLLVL.

The chain carries TRBV7-2 and TRBJ2-3; TRBD2 is a possible D gene (5 bases). V lost 7 bases to trimming and J lost 2 bases, with 19 bases between them. CDR3 length equals 16 residues. Germline CDR1 SGHTA, CDR2 FQGNSA. The CDR3 nucleotides read TGTGCCAGCATCTATACAAGGACTTCGAACACAGATACGCAGTATTTT. Translation: CASIYTRTSNTDTQYF.

This chain joins TRBV29-1 and TRBJ1-1; D call uncertain. The CDR3 runs to 14 residues. CDR1 is SQVTM, CDR2 ANQGSEA, per germline. The germline V and J ends were trimmed by 3 bases and 5 bases, with 16 bases remaining between them. CDR3 residues: CSVDGVGWETEAFF. Here the CDR3 DNA reads TGCAGCGTTGATGGGGTAGGGTGGGAGACTGAAGCTTTCTTT. Full variable domain (outside the CDR3, taken from reference TRBV29-1 and TRBJ1-1): SAVISQKPSRDICQRGTSLTIQCQVDSQVTMMFWYRQQPGQSLTLIATANQGSEATYESGFVIDKFPISRPNLTFSTLTVSNMSPEDSSIYLCSVDGVGWETEAFFGQGTRLTVV.

The chain joins TRBV7-3 to TRBJ1-2; D is undetermined. The V end was cut by 2 bases, the J end by 4 bases, with 8 bases between. This CDR3 has 13 amino acids. Per the germline V gene, CDR1 is SGHTA and CDR2 is FQGTGA. The CDR3: CASSLGGGYGYTF. The CDR3 nucleotides are TGTGCCAGCAGCTTAGGCGGTGGCTATGGCTACACCTTC.

This clone was counted once. The genes are TRBV9 and TRBJ2-1; D remains ambiguous. Trimming took 0 bases from V and 0 from J, leaving 7 bases between them. Germline values: CDR1 SGDLS, CDR2 YYNGEE. This CDR3 contains 15 residues. The CDR3 sequence: CASSVAGYSYNEQFF. Here the CDR3 DNA reads TGTGCCAGCAGCGTAGCGGGTTACTCCTACAATGAGCAGTTCTTC.

The chain is built from TRBV28 and TRBJ1-2; D call uncertain. The CDR3 is 13 residues long. The V end was cut by 3 bases, the J end by 8 bases, with 13 bases between. Germline V gives CDR1 MDHEN, CDR2 SYDVKM. Written as DNA, the CDR3 is TGTGCCAGCAGTTTTAGCCCTGAGGGCGGCTACACCTTC. Translated, it gives CASSFSPEGGYTF.

This chain joins TRBV2 and TRBJ2-3; 9 bases agree with TRBD1. The CDR3 extends over 16 amino acids. Germline-derived CDR1 and CDR2 are SNHLY and FYNNEI. Trimming cost V 5 bases and J 1 base; bases outside gene matches: 7. The CDR3 DNA sequence: TGTGCCAGCAGTCAGGACAGGGGAGGGGGCACAGATACGCAGTATTTT. Protein: CASSQDRGGGTDTQYF.

The J gene is TRBJ2-2, the V gene TRBV18, with TRBD1 identical over 11 bases. The CDR3 length is 15 residues. Germline lookup yields CDR1 KGHSH and CDR2 LQKENI. After removal of 8 bases from V and 4 bases from J, the junction contained 6 bases not matched to a gene. DNA of the CDR3: TGTGCCAGCACGGACAGGGGGCCGGGCACCGGGGAGCTGTTTTTT. Its protein is CASTDRGPGTGELFF.

The V gene is TRBV24-1, the J gene TRBJ2-7; D is unresolved. The CDR3 has 12 amino acids. Trimming left V 5 bases short and J 1 base short, with 5 bases between. Germline CDR1 is KGHDR and CDR2 is SFDVKD. The CDR3 sequence is CATSVESYEQYF. As DNA, the CDR3 is TGTGCCACCAGTGTAGAGTCCTACGAGCAGTACTTC.

V gene TRBV5-1 combines with J gene TRBJ2-7; D ambiguous. This CDR3 is built from 14 residues. Per germline, CDR1 SGHRS and CDR2 YFSETQ. Between the trimmed V and J ends, which lost 3 bases and 0 bases, there was a span of 10 bases. The chain's CDR3 is CASSSVDPSYEQYF. Written as DNA, the CDR3 is TGCGCCAGCAGCTCAGTGGACCCCTCCTACGAGCAGTACTTC.

The chain employs TRBV9 and TRBJ2-2, with unresolved D. Germline CDR1 is SGDLS and CDR2 is YYNGEE. V lost 5 bases to trimming and J lost 4 bases, with 15 bases between them. This CDR3 is 15 amino acids long. DNA of the CDR3: TGTGCCAGCAGTAGGTTCGGCATGCCCACCGGGGAGCTGTTTTTT. Encoded protein: CASSRFGMPTGELFF.

This clone was found once. The V and J genes are TRBV2 and TRBJ1-2, with a weak D call TRBD1 (5 bases). Trimming shortened V by 6 bases and J by 7 bases, and 12 bases separated the two germline ends. Germline V gives CDR1 SNHLY, CDR2 FYNNEI. There are 12 residues in the CDR3. The CDR3 nucleotides are TGTGCCAGCAGAGGAACAGGCGGTGGCTACACCTTC. It yields the protein CASRGTGGGYTF. Using reference TRBV2 and TRBJ1-2 for the parts outside the CDR3, the full variable domain is EPEVTQTPSHQVTQMGQEVILRCVPISNHLYFYWYRQILGQKVEFLVSFYNNEISEKSEIFDDQFSVERPDGSNFTLKIRSTKLEDSAMYFCASRGTGGGYTFGSGTRLTVV.

V gene TRBV19 combines with J gene TRBJ2-3; 9 bases are a match to TRBD2. The ends lost 3 bases at V and 2 bases at J; junction bases unmatched: 3. The germline CDR1 and CDR2 sequences are LNHDA and SQIVND (reference sequence). The CDR3 has 15 amino acids. For the CDR3, the DNA is TGTGCCAGTAGTATCGGCGGGGGGGCCACAGATACGCAGTATTTT. The encoded protein is CASSIGGGATDTQYF.

The gene calls are TRBV28 and TRBJ2-1, with D maybe TRBD2 (6 bases). The CDR3 runs 16 residues. In germline, CDR1 is MDHEN, CDR2 SYDVKM. The ends were cut back, 5 bases at V and 3 bases at J, with 17 bases in the middle. The CDR3 region has the DNA TGTGCCAGCAGTCCCTTCGTGAGTAGCGGCTACAATGAGCAGTTCTTC. It translates to CASSPFVSSGYNEQFF.

The CDR3 sequence: CASSPRGAGDNPNTEAFF. The CDR3, as DNA: TGTGCCAGCTCTCCCCGTGGGGCAGGCGATAATCCGAACACTGAAGCTTTCTTT. The genes are TRBV18 and TRBJ1-1, with D possibly matching TRBD1 (5 bases). Per germline, CDR1 KGHSH and CDR2 LQKENI. The CDR3 has 18 residues. V lost 6 bases and J lost 1, with 24 bases in between.

The chain uses TRBV19 and TRBJ2-6; weak D call: TRBD1 (5 bases). Germline CDR1 is LNHDA and CDR2 is SQIVND (reference sequence). The ends were cut back, 1 base at V and 6 bases at J, with 10 bases in the middle. This CDR3 has 15 residues. The CDR3 reads CASSIAGLEANVLTF. The CDR3 bases are TGTGCCAGTAGTATAGCAGGGTTAGAGGCCAACGTCCTGACTTTC.

The chain links TRBV29-1 to TRBJ2-7, with D possibly being TRBD1 (6 bases). The V end was cut by 6 bases, the J end by 3 bases, with 12 bases between. From germline, CDR1 is SQVTM and CDR2 ANQGSEA. The CDR3 covers 12 residues. The CDR3 sequence is CSVRWTVYEQYF. For the CDR3, the DNA is TGCAGCGTCCGTTGGACAGTCTACGAGCAGTACTTC.